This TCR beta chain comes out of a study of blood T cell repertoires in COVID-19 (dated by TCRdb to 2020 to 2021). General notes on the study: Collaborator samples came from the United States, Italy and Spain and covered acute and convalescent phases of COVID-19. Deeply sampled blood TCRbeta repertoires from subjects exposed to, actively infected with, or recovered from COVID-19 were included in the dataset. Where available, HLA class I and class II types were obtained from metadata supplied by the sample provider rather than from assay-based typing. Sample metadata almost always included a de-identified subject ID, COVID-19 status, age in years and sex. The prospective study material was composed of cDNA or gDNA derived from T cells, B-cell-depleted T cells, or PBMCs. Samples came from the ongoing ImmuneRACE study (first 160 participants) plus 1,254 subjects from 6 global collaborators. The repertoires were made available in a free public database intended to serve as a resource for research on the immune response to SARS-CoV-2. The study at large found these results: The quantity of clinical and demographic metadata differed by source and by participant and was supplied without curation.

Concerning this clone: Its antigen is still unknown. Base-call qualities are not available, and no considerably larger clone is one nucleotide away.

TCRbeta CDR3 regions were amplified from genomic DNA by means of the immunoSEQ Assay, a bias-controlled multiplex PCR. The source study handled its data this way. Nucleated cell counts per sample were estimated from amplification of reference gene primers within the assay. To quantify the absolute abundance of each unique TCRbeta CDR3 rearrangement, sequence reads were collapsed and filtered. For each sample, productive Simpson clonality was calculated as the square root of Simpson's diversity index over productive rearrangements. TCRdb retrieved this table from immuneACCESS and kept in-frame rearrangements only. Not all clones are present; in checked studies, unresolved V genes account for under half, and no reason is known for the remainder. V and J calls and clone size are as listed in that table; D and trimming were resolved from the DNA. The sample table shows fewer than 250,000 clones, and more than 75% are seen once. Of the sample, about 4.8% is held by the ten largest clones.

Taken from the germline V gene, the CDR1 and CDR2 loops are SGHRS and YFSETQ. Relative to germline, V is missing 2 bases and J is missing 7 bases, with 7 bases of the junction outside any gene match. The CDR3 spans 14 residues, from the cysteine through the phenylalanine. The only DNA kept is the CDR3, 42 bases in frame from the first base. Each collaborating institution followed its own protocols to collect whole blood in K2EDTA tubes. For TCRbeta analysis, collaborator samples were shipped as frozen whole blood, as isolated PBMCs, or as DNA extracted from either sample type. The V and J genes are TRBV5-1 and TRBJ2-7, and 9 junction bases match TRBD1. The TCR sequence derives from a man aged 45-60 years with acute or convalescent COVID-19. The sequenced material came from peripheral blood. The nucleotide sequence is TGCGCCAGCAGCTTAGGGGACAGGGAGGGAGAGCAGTACTTC. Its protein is CASSLGDREGEQYF.